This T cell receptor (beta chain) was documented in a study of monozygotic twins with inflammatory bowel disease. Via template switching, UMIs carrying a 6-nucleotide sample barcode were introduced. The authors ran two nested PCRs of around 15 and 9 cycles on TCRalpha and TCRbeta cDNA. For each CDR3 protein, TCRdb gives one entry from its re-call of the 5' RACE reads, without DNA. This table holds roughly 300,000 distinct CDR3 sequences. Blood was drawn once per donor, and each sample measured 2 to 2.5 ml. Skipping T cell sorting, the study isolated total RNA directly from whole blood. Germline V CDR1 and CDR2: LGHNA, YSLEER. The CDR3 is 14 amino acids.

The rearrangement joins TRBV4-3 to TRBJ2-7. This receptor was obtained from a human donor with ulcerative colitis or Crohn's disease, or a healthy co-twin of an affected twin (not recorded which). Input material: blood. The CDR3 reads CASSQEDGHYEQYF.